These T cell receptor beta chains were read from a single sample in a study of CD8+CD57+ T cells in acquired aplastic anemia. TCRdb called the reads again in MiXCR, with one record for every CDR3 protein. In the table there are roughly 160,000 distinct CDR3 sequences, over 70% of which are singletons. The sequenced sample was sorted CD4+, CD8+, or CD8+CD57+ T cells (not recorded which) from PBMCs. These receptors were taken from a human donor with aplastic anemia. Both conserved end residues are part of each CDR3. A D gene is named only where the DNA matches it firmly. Size is omitted from some rows. Given values are once, few, many or a class for expanded clones.

CDR3 protein: CATSEAGGANTGELFF; CDR3 DNA: TGTGCCACCAGTGAGGCAGGGGGCGCGAACACCGGGGAGCTGTTTTTT; J gene: TRBJ2-2; D gene: TRBD1; V gene: TRBV24-1; clone size: NA
CDR3 protein: CASAKEGGQGSTGELFF; CDR3 DNA: TGTGCCAGTGCAAAGGAGGGGGGACAGGGTAGCACCGGGGAGCTGTTTTTT; J gene: TRBJ2-2; D gene: TRBD1; V gene: TRBV2; clone size: NA
CDR3 protein: CASSLIKGDTQYF; CDR3 DNA: TGTGCCAGCAGCTTAATTAAGGGTGATACGCAGTATTTT; J gene: TRBJ2-3; D gene: NA; V gene: TRBV6-4; clone size: NA
CDR3 protein: CASSPPVMNEQFF; CDR3 DNA: TGTGCCAGCAGCCCTCCTGTGATGAATGAGCAGTTCTTC; J gene: TRBJ2-1; D gene: NA; V gene: TRBV7-9; clone size: once
CDR3 protein: CASSPGGGNNEKLFF; CDR3 DNA: TGCGCCAGCAGCCCGGGGGGGGGAAATAATGAAAAACTGTTTTTT; J gene: TRBJ1-4; D gene: NA; V gene: TRBV5-1; clone size: NA
CDR3 protein: CASSSSGGTQETQYF; CDR3 DNA: TGTGCCAGCAGCTCCAGCGGGGGGACCCAAGAGACCCAGTACTTC; J gene: TRBJ2-5; D gene: TRBD2; V gene: TRBV9; clone size: NA
CDR3 protein: CASSLVVGTDGYTF; CDR3 DNA: TGCGCCAGCAGCTTGGTGGTGGGTACAGATGGCTACACCTTC; J gene: TRBJ1-2; D gene: NA; V gene: TRBV5-1; clone size: once
CDR3 protein: CATSDSGTDTQYF; CDR3 DNA: TGTGCCACCAGTGACAGCGGCACAGATACGCAGTATTTT; J gene: TRBJ2-3; D gene: NA; V gene: TRBV24-1; clone size: NA
CDR3 protein: CSAPRTSSYEQYF; CDR3 DNA: TGCAGTGCTCCTCGGACTAGTAGTTACGAGCAGTACTTC; J gene: TRBJ2-7; D gene: TRBD2; V gene: TRBV20-1; clone size: NA
CDR3 protein: CASSQTSGGHEQYF; CDR3 DNA: TGCGCCAGCAGCCAAACTAGCGGGGGGCACGAGCAGTACTTC; J gene: TRBJ2-7; D gene: TRBD2; V gene: TRBV4-1; clone size: few
CDR3 protein: CASSPQGFQEKLFF; CDR3 DNA: TGTGCCAGCAGTCCGCAGGGGTTCCAGGAAAAACTGTTTTTT; J gene: TRBJ1-4; D gene: NA; V gene: TRBV7-9; clone size: NA
CDR3 protein: CASTKSGGYYEQYF; CDR3 DNA: TGTGCCAGCACTAAATCAGGGGGCTACTACGAGCAGTACTTC; J gene: TRBJ2-7; D gene: TRBD1; V gene: TRBV25-1; clone size: NA
CDR3 protein: CASRPAAGGYNEQFF; CDR3 DNA: TGTGCCAGCAGGCCTGCAGCGGGGGGCTACAATGAGCAGTTCTTC; J gene: TRBJ2-1; D gene: TRBD2; V gene: TRBV7-9; clone size: few
CDR3 protein: CASKTPRHGYTF; CDR3 DNA: TGTGCCAGTAAGACACCGCGGCATGGCTACACCTTC; J gene: TRBJ1-2; D gene: NA; V gene: TRBV19; clone size: NA
CDR3 protein: CASRDRGGTEAFF; CDR3 DNA: TGTGCCAGTAGGGACAGGGGGGGGACTGAAGCTTTCTTT; J gene: TRBJ1-1; D gene: TRBD1; V gene: TRBV19; clone size: NA
CDR3 protein: CASSQDPGSYNEQFF; CDR3 DNA: TGCGCCAGCAGCCAAGATCCCGGGTCCTACAATGAGCAGTTCTTC; J gene: TRBJ2-1; D gene: NA; V gene: TRBV4-3; clone size: many
CDR3 protein: CASNGTPGTSGTSDYEQYF; CDR3 DNA: TGCGCCAGCAATGGTACACCCGGGACTAGCGGGACTAGCGACTACGAGCAGTACTTC; J gene: TRBJ2-7; D gene: TRBD2; V gene: TRBV10-2; clone size: once
CDR3 protein: CASSQAGGEAFF; CDR3 DNA: TGTGCCAGCAGCCAAGCGGGAGGTGAAGCTTTCTTT; J gene: TRBJ1-1; D gene: NA; V gene: TRBV7-3; clone size: NA
CDR3 protein: CSAPTGTGRNEQYF; CDR3 DNA: TGCAGTGCGCCGACCGGGACAGGGAGGAACGAGCAGTACTTC; J gene: TRBJ2-7; D gene: TRBD1; V gene: TRBV20-1; clone size: NA
CDR3 protein: CASSVAGGETGELFF; CDR3 DNA: TGTGCCAGCAGCGTAGCGGGGGGAGAAACCGGGGAGCTGTTTTTT; J gene: TRBJ2-2; D gene: TRBD2; V gene: TRBV2; clone size: NA
CDR3 protein: CASSLAGLHYEQYF; CDR3 DNA: TGTGCCAGCAGCTTAGCAGGGCTCCACTACGAGCAGTACTTC; J gene: TRBJ2-7; D gene: NA; V gene: TRBV7-9; clone size: NA
CDR3 protein: CATSRQGAAEQFF; CDR3 DNA: TGTGCCACCAGCAGACAGGGGGCAGCCGAGCAGTTCTTC; J gene: TRBJ2-1; D gene: TRBD1; V gene: TRBV15; clone size: NA